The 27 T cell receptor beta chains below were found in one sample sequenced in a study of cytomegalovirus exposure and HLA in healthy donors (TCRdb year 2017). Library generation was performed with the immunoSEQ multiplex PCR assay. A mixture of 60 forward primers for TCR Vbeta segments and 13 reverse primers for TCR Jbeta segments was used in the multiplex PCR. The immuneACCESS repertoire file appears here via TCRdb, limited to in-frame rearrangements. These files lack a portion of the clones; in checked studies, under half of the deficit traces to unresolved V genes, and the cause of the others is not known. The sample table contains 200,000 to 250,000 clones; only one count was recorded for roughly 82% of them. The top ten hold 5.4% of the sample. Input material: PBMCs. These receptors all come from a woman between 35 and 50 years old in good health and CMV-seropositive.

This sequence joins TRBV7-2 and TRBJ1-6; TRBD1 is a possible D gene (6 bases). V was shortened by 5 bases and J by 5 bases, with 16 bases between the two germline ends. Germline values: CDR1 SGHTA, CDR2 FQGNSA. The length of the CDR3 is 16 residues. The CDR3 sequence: CASSTRGGENNSPLHF. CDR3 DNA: TGTGCCAGCAGCACTAGGGGGGGGGAAAATAATTCACCCCTCCACTTT. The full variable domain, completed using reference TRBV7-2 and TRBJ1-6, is GAGVSQSPSNKVTEKGKDVELRCDPISGHTALYWYRQSLGQGLEFLIYFQGNSAPDKSGLPSDRFSAERTGGSVSTLTIQRTQQEDSAVYLCASSTRGGENNSPLHFGNGTRLTVT.

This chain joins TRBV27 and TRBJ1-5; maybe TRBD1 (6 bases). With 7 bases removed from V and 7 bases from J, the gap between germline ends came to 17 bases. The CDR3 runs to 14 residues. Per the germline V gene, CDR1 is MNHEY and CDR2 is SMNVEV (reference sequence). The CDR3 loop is CASTPGGAGQPQHF. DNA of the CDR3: TGTGCCAGCACCCCCGGGGGGGCCGGGCAGCCCCAGCATTTT.

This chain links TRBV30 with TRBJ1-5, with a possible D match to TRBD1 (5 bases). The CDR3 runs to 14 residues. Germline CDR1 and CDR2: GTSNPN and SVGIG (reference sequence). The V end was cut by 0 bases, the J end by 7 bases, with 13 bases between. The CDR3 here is CAWSVHQGFQPQHF. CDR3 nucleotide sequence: TGTGCCTGGAGTGTACATCAGGGTTTCCAGCCCCAGCATTTT.

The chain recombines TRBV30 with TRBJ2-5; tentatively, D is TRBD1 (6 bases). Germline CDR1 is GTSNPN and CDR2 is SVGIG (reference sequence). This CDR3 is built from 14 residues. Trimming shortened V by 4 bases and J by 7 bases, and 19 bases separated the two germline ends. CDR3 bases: TGTGCCTGGACCCCAGGGGCCGCCGGTGGGACCCAGTACTTC. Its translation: CAWTPGAAGGTQYF.

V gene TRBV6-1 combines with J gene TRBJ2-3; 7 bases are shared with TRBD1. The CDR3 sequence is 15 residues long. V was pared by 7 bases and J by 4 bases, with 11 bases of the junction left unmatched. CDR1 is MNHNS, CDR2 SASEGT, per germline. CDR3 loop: CASTLGQYLADTQYF. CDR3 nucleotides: TGTGCCAGCACCCTGGGACAGTATCTTGCAGATACGCAGTATTTT.

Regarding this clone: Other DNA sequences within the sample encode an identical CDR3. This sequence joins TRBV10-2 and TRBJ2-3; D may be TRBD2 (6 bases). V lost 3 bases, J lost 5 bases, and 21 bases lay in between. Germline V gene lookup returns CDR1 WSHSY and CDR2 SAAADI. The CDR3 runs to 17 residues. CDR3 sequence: CASSESGTGVRGDTQYF. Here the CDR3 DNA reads TGCGCCAGCAGTGAATCAGGGACGGGGGTACGGGGAGATACGCAGTATTTT.

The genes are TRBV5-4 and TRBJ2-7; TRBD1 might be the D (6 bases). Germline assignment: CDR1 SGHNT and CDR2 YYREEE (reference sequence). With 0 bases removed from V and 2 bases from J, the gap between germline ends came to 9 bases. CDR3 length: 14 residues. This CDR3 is CASSLGDTAYEQYF. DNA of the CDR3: TGTGCCAGCAGCTTGGGGGACACTGCCTACGAGCAGTACTTC.

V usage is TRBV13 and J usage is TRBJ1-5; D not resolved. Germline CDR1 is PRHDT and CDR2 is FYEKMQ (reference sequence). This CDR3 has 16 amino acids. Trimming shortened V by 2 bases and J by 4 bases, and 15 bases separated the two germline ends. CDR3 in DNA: TGTGCCAGCAGCTTACAACGGAGCGGTGGGAATCAGCCCCAGCATTTT. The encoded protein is CASSLQRSGGNQPQHF.

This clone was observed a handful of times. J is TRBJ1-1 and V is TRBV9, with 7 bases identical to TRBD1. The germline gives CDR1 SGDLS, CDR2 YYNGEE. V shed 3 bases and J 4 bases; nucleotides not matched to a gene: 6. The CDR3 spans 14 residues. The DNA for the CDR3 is TGTGCCAGCAGCGCCCGACAGGGAGGCACTGAAGCTTTCTTT. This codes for CASSARQGGTEAFF.

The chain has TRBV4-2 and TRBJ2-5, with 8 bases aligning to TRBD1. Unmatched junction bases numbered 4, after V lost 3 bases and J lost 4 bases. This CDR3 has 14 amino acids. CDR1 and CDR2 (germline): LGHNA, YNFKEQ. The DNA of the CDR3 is TGTGCCAGCAGCCAGGCCACAGGGGGAGAGACCCAGTACTTC. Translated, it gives CASSQATGGETQYF.

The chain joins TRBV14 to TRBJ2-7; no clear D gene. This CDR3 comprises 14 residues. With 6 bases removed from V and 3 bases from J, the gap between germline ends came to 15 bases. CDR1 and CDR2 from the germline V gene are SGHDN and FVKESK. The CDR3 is CASSKLGEDYEQYF. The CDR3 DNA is TGTGCCAGCAGTAAGCTAGGAGAGGACTACGAGCAGTACTTC.

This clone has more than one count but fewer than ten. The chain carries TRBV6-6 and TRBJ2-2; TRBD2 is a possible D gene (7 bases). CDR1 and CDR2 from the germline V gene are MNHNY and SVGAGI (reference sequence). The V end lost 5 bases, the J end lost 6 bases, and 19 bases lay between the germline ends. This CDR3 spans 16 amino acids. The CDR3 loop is CASSTRGRPTAGELFF. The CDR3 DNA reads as TGTGCCAGCAGTACGCGGGGGCGACCGACTGCCGGGGAGCTGTTTTTT.

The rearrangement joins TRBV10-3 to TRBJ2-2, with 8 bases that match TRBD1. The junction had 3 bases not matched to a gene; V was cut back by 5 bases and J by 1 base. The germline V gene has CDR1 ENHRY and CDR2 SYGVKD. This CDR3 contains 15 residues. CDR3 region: CAISLGTGNTGELFF. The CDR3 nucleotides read TGTGCCATCAGTCTCGGGACAGGGAACACCGGGGAGCTGTTTTTT.

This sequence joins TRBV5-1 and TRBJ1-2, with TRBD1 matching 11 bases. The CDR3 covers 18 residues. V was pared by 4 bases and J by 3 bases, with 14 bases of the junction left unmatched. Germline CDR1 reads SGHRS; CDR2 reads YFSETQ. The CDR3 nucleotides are TGCGCCAGCAGCCCCCAATGGACAGGGGGCGCATTCCACTATGGCTACACCTTC. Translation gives CASSPQWTGGAFHYGYTF.

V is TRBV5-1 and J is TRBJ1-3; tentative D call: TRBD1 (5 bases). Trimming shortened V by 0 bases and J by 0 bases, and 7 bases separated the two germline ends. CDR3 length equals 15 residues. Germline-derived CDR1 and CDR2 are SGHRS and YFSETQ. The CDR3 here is CASSLGGFSGNTIYF. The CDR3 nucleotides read TGCGCCAGCAGCTTGGGGGGCTTCTCTGGAAACACCATATATTTT.

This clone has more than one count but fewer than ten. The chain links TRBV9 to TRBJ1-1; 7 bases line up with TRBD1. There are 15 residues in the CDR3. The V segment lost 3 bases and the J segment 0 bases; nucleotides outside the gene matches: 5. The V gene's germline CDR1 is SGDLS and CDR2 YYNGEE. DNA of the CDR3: TGTGCCAGCAGCGGGAGGGGACAGATGAACACTGAAGCTTTCTTT. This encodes CASSGRGQMNTEAFF.

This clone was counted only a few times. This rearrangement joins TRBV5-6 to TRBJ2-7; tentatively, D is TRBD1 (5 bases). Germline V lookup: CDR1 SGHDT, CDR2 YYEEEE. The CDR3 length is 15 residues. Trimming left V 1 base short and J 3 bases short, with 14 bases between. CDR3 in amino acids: CASSLYPGNFYEQYF. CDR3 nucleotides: TGTGCCAGCAGCTTGTACCCAGGGAATTTCTACGAGCAGTACTTC.

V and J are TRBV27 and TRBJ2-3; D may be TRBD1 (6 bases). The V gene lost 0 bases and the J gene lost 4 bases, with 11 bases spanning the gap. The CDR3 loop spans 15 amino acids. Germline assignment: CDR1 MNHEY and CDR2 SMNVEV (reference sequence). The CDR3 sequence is CASSLSTGWSDTQYF. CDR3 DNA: TGTGCCAGCAGTTTATCGACAGGATGGTCAGATACGCAGTATTTT.

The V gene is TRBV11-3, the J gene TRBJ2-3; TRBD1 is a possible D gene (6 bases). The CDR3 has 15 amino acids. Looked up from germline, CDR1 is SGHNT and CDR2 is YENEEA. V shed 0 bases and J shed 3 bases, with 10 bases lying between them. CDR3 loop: CASSLDGRGTDTQYF. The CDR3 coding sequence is TGTGCCAGCAGCTTAGACGGCAGGGGAACAGATACGCAGTATTTT.

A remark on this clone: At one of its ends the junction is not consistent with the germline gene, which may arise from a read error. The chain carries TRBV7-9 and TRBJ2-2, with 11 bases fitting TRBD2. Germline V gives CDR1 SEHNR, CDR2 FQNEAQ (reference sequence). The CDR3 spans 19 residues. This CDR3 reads CSSSLLTSGGLRTTGELFF. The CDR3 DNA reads TGTTCCAGCAGCTTACTAACTAGCGGGGGCCTACGAACCACCGGGGAGCTGTTTTTT.

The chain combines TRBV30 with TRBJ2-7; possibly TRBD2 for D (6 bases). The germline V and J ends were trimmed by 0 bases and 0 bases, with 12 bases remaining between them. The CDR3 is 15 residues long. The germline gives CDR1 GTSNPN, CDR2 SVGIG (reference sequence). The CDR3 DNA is TGTGCCTGGAGTGTAGGCCTAGCGTTCTCCTACGAGCAGTACTTC. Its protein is CAWSVGLAFSYEQYF.

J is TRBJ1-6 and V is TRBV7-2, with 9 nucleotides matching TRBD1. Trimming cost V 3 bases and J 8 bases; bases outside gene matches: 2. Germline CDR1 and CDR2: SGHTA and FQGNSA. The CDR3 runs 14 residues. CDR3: CASSFGQGHSPLHF. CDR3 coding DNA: TGTGCCAGCAGCTTTGGACAGGGGCATTCACCCCTCCACTTT.

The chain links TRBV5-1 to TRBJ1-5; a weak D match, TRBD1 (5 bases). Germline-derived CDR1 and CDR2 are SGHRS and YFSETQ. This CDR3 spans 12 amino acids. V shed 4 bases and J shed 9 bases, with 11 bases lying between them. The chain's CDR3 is CASSVQGGPQHF. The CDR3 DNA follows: TGCGCCAGCAGCGTTCAGGGAGGGCCCCAGCATTTT.

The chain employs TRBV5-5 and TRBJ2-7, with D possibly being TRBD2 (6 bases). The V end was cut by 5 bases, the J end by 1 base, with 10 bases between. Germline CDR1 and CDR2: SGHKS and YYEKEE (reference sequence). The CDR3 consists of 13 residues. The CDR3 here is CASSSGLSYEQYF. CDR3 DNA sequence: TGTGCCAGCAGTTCTGGACTATCCTACGAGCAGTACTTC. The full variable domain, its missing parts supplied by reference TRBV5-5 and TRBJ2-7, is DAGVTQSPTHLIKTRGQQVTLRCSPISGHKSVSWYQQVLGQGPQFIFQYYEKEERGRGNFPDRFSARQFPNYSSELNVNALLLGDSALYLCASSSGLSYEQYFGPGTRLTVT.

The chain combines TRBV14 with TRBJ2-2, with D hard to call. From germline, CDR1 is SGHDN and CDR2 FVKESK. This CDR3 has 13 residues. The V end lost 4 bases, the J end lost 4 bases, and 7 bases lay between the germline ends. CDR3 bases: TGTGCCAGCAGCCGGCAAGTCACCGGGGAGCTGTTTTTT. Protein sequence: CASSRQVTGELFF.

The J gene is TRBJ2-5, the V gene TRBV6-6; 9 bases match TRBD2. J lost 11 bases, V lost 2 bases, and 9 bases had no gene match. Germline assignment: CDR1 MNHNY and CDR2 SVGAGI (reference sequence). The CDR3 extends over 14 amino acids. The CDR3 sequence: CASSYEGGRGEQYF. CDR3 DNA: TGTGCCAGCAGTTACGAAGGCGGGAGGGGTGAGCAGTACTTC.

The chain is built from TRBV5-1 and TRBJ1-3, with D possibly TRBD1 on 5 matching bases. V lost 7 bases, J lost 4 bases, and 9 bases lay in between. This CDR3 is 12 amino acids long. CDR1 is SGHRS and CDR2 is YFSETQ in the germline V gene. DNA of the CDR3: TGCGCCAGCTCTCGGACAGGAAACACCATATATTTT. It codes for CASSRTGNTIYF.